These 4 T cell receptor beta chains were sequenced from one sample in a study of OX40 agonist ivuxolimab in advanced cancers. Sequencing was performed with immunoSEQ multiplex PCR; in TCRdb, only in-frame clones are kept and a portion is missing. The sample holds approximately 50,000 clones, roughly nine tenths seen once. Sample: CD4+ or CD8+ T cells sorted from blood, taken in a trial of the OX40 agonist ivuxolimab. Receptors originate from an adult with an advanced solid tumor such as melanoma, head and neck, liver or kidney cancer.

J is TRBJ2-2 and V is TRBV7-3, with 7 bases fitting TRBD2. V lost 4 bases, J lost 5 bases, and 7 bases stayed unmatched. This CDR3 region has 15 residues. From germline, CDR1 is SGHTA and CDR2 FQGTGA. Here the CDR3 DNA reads TGTGCCAGCAGCTCTGGGGGAGGGCCGACCGGGGAGCTGTTTTTT. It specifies CASSSGGGPTGELFF.

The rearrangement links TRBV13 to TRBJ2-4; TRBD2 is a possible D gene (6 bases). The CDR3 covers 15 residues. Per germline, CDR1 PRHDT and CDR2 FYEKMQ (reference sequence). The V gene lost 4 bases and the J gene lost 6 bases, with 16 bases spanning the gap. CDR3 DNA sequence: TGTGCCAGCAGCTACCGGGACGGGGGTATAAACATTCAGTACTTC. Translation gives CASSYRDGGINIQYF.

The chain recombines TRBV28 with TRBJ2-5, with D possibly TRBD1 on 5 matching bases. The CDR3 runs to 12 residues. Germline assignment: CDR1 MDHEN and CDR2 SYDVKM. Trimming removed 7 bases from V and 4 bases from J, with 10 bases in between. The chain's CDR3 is CASKEQGETQYF. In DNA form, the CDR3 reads TGTGCCAGCAAGGAGCAGGGAGAGACCCAGTACTTC.

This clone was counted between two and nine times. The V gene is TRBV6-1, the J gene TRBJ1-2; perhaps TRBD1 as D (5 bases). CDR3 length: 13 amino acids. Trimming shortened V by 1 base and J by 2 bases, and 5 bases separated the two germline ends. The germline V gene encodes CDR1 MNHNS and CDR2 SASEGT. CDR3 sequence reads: CASSEGGNYGYTF. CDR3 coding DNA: TGTGCCAGCAGTGAAGGGGGGAACTATGGCTACACCTTC.